This TCR beta chain was identified in a study of molecular identifiers for immune sequencing clone quantification. Germline CDR1 is SEHNR and CDR2 is FQNEAQ (reference sequence). The CDR3 has 13 amino acids. Remarks on this clonotype: It may be a read error: a sequence one base away is much more abundant.

TCR libraries were built in bulk with a published protocol and specific TCR primers. Via MiXCR, TCRdb re-called the PCR reads, giving one row per CDR3 protein. Among some 320,000 distinct CDR3 sequences, over 20% were seen once, and the ten largest hold 0.81%. The TCR comes from a human donor in good health. Some libraries in this study had Jurkat cell RNA spiked in. Material for sequencing was naive CD8+ T cells from blood, with Jurkat cell RNA spiked in. As to subset: FACS-sorted CD8+CD4-CCR7+CD45RA+ naive T cells. This chain connects TRBV7-9 to TRBJ2-7, with D tentatively TRBD1 or TRBD2 (5 bases each). CDR3 sequence (DNA): TGTGCCAGCAGCGCCGTGAGGGGCTACGAGCGGTACTTC. Protein sequence: CASSAVRGYERYF.